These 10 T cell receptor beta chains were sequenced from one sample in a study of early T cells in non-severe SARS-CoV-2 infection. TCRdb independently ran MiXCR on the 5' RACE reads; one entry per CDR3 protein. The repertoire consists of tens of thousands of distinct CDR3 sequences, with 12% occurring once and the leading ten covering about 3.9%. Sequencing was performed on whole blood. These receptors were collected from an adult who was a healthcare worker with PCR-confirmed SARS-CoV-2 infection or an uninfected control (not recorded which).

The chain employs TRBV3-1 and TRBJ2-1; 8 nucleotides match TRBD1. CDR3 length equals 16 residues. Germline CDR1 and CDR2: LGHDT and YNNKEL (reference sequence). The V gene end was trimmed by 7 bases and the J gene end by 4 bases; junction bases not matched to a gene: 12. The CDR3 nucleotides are TGTGCCAGCACCCTTAGGTGGGACAGGCAATACAATGAGCAGTTCTTC. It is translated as CASTLRWDRQYNEQFF.

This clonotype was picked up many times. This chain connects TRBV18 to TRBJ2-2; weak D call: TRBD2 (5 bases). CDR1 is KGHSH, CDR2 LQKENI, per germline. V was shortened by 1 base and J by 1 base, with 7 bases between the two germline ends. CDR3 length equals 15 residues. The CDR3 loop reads CASSPREGNTGELFF. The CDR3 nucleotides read TGTGCCAGCTCACCACGCGAGGGGAACACCGGGGAGCTGTTTTTT.

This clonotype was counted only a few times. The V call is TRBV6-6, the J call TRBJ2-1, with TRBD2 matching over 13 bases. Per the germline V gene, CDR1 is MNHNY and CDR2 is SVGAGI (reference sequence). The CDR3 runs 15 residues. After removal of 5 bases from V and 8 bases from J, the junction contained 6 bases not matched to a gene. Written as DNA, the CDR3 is TGTGCCAGCAGTCGCGGACTAGCGGGAGCGGATGAGCAGTTCTTC. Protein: CASSRGLAGADEQFF.

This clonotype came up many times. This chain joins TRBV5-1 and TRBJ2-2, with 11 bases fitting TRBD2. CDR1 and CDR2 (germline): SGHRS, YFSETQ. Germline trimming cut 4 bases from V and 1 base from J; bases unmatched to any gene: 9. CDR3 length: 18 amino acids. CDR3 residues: CASSPGLAEVRNTGELFF. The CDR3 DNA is TGCGCCAGCAGCCCGGGACTAGCGGAGGTCCGGAACACCGGGGAGCTGTTTTTT. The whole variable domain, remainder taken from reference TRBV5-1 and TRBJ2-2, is KAGVTQTPRYLIKTRGQQVTLSCSPISGHRSVSWYQQTPGQGLQFLFEYFSETQRNKGNFPGRFSGRQFSNSRSEMNVSTLELGDSALYLCASSPGLAEVRNTGELFFGEGSRLTVL.

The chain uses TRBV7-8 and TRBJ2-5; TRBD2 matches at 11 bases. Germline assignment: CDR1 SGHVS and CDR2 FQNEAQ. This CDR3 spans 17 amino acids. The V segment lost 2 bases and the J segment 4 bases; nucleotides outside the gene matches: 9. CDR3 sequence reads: CASSLLVLAGGGETQYF. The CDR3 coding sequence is TGTGCCAGCAGCTTACTTGTTCTAGCGGGAGGCGGAGAGACCCAGTACTTC.

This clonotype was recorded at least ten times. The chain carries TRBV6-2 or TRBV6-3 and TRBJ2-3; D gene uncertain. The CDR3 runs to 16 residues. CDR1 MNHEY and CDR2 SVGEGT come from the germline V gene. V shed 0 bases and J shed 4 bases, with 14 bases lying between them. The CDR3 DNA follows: TGTGCCAGCAGTTACTCGAGTAGTGCTGGACCAGATACGCAGTATTTT. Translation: CASSYSSSAGPDTQYF.

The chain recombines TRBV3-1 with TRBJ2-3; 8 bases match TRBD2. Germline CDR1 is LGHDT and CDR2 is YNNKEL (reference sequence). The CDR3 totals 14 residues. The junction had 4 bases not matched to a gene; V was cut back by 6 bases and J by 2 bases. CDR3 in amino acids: CASSPSGFTDTQYF. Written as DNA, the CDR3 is TGTGCCAGCAGTCCTAGCGGGTTCACAGATACGCAGTATTTT.

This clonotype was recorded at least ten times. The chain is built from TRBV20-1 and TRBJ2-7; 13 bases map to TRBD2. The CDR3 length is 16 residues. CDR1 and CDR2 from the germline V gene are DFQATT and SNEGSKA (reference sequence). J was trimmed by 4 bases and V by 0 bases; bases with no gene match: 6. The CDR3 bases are TGCAGTGCTAGAGATTCCGGGACTAGCGGGATTTACGAGCAGTACTTC. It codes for CSARDSGTSGIYEQYF.

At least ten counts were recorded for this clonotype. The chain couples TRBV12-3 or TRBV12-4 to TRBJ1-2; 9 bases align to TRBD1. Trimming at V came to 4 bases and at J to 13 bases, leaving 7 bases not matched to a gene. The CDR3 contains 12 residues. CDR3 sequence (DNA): TGTGCCAGCAGTTCGGGGCTGACAGGGGGCACCTTC. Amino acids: CASSSGLTGGTF.

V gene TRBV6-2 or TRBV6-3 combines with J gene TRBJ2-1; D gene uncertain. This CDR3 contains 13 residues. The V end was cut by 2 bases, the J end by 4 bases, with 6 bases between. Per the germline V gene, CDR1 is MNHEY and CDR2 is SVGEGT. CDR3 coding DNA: TGTGCCAGCAGTTACGACCATTACAATGAGCAGTTCTTC. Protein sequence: CASSYDHYNEQFF.